These 16 T cell receptor beta chains were all obtained from the same sample, sequenced in a study of T-cell memory formation after mild COVID-19. TCRdb independently ran MiXCR on the 5' RACE reads; one entry per CDR3 protein. Of around 180,000 distinct CDR3 sequences listed, about a fifth were seen once; the top ten hold more than 3%. Input material: PBMCs or a T cell subset sorted from them (not recorded which). These receptors originate from a man between 18 and 35 years old who had mild COVID-19 (a few samples of this study predate the infection). Cell type and time point are not known.

This clonotype was observed a handful of times. The V gene is TRBV6-1, the J gene TRBJ2-7; the D gene is possibly TRBD2 (7 bases). Per the germline V gene, CDR1 is MNHNS and CDR2 is SASEGT. The CDR3 consists of 14 residues. The V end lost 7 bases, the J end lost 1 base, and 14 bases lay between the germline ends. CDR3 sequence (DNA): TGTGCCAGCACCGAGCGGGACACTTCCTACGAGCAGTACGTC. The encoded protein is CASTERDTSYEQYV.

This clonotype was counted a few times. This chain uses TRBV15 with TRBJ2-7; maybe TRBD2 (5 bases). From germline, CDR1 is LNHNV and CDR2 YYDKDF (reference sequence). The CDR3 runs 17 residues. The V and J ends lost 0 bases and 0 bases respectively, with 15 bases between them. The CDR3 spells CATSREGFRGSSYEQYV. In nucleotides, the CDR3 is TGTGCCACCAGCAGAGAAGGTTTCCGGGGAAGCTCCTACGAGCAGTACGTC.

This clonotype was counted between two and nine times. V usage is TRBV4-1 and J usage is TRBJ2-3; 12 bases are a match to TRBD2. V dropped 4 bases and J dropped 2; count of bases not matched to a gene: 7. Germline CDR1 is MGHRA and CDR2 is YSYEKL. The CDR3 is 17 residues long. The CDR3, as DNA: TGCGCCAGCAGCCGAGGGACTAGCGGGTTCCCCACAGATACGCAGTATTTT. It yields the protein CASSRGTSGFPTDTQYF.

V is TRBV20-1 and J is TRBJ1-1; D might be TRBD1 (6 bases). Germline CDR1 reads DFQATT; CDR2 reads SNEGSKA (reference sequence). Trimming took off 3 bases at V and 1 base at J, with 6 bases between the two ends. The CDR3 runs 12 residues. CDR3 region: CSARDRNTEAFF. DNA of the CDR3: TGCAGTGCTAGGGACAGGAACACTGAAGCTTTCTTT.

V and J are TRBV29-1 and TRBJ2-3, with 7 bases matching TRBD1. After removal of 4 bases from V and 3 bases from J, the junction contained 10 bases not matched to a gene. Germline CDR1 and CDR2: SQVTM and ANQGSEA. The CDR3 is 15 amino acids. CDR3 in amino acids: CSVGQGFGSTDTQYF. CDR3 bases: TGCAGCGTTGGACAGGGTTTCGGTTCAACAGATACGCAGTATTTT.

The V gene is TRBV6-6, the J gene TRBJ1-3, with D hard to call. Per germline, CDR1 MNHNY and CDR2 SVGAGI (reference sequence). V was shortened by 6 bases and J by 6 bases, with 9 bases between the two germline ends. The CDR3 is made up of 12 amino acids. DNA for the CDR3: TGTGCCAGCAGGCTCAGTGAAAACACCATATATTTT. This gives the protein CASRLSENTIYF.

In DNA, the CDR3 is TGCGCCAGCAGCCAGGCAGGGGGCGACGGGGAGACCCAGTACTTC. Encoded protein: CASSQAGGDGETQYF. The chain employs TRBV4-1 and TRBJ2-5, with 8 bases that match TRBD1. CDR3 length: 15 residues. CDR1 is MGHRA and CDR2 is YSYEKL in the germline V gene. J lost 5 bases, V lost 3 bases, and 8 bases had no gene match.

There are many counts of this clonotype. This chain joins TRBV7-2 and TRBJ2-2; D remains unclear. This CDR3 has 13 amino acids. Germline CDR1 reads SGHTA; CDR2 reads FQGNSA. Trimming took 5 bases from V and 1 from J, leaving 5 bases between them. The CDR3 DNA sequence: TGTGCCAGCAGCCCTAGGAACACCGGGGAGCTGTTTTTT. This encodes CASSPRNTGELFF.

CDR3 sequence (DNA): TGCAGCACCGGACTCTGGGACACTGAAGCTTTCTTT. It translates to CSTGLWDTEAFF. This sequence joins TRBV29-1 and TRBJ1-1, with unresolved D. CDR1 is SQVTM and CDR2 is ANQGSEA in the germline V gene. Between the trimmed V and J ends, which lost 8 bases and 3 bases, there was a span of 13 bases. This CDR3 is 12 amino acids long.

In this sample, this clonotype turned up many times. The rearrangement uses TRBV5-6 and TRBJ2-6; possible D gene TRBD1, 7 bases. The V end lost 4 bases, the J end lost 11 bases, and 22 bases lay between the germline ends. The CDR3 loop spans 16 amino acids. Germline V CDR1 and CDR2: SGHDT, YYEEEE. The CDR3: CASSLRIGGGVDVLTF. CDR3 in DNA: TGTGCCAGCAGCCTGAGAATAGGGGGCGGGGTCGACGTCCTGACTTTC.

There are a few counts of this clonotype. Written as DNA, the CDR3 is TGTGCCAGCAGCACGCGACAGGGGGAAAATACGCAGTATTTT. Translating it yields CASSTRQGENTQYF. The J gene is TRBJ2-3, the V gene TRBV7-2, with 9 bases that match TRBD1. The CDR3 has 14 residues. Per germline, CDR1 SGHTA and CDR2 FQGNSA. After removal of 5 bases from V and 7 bases from J, the junction contained 7 bases not matched to a gene.

This clonotype was seen a handful of times. V is TRBV9 and J is TRBJ2-3, with D perhaps TRBD2 (5 bases). Germline V gene sequence: CDR1 SGDLS, CDR2 YYNGEE. The V end was cut by 1 base, the J end by 11 bases, with 8 bases between. CDR3 length: 11 residues. This CDR3 is CASSVQEVQYF. The DNA of the CDR3 is TGTGCCAGCAGCGTACAGGAGGTGCAGTATTTT.

The chain links TRBV5-1 to TRBJ2-3, with D perhaps matching TRBD1 or TRBD2 (6 bases each). Germline CDR1 is SGHRS and CDR2 is YFSETQ. The V gene lost 4 bases and the J gene lost 2 bases, with 17 bases spanning the gap. This CDR3 spans 16 amino acids. The chain's CDR3 is CASSAGTGAYTDTQYF. In nucleotides, the CDR3 is TGCGCCAGCAGCGCGGGGACGGGGGCCTACACAGATACGCAGTATTTT.

This clonotype appeared a few times. The V and J genes are TRBV4-3 and TRBJ2-1; 13 bases are a match to TRBD2. From germline, CDR1 is LGHNA and CDR2 YSLEER. This CDR3 has 17 residues. V gave up 8 bases and J gave up 8 bases; unmatched junction bases: 15. CDR3 loop: CASDRWEGTSGGDEQFF. In DNA form, the CDR3 reads TGCGCCAGCGACCGATGGGAGGGAACTAGCGGGGGGGATGAGCAGTTCTTC.

This clonotype has just a few counts. The chain has TRBV12-3 or TRBV12-4 and TRBJ1-6; 7 bases fit TRBD1. With V trimmed by 2 bases and J by 13 bases, 5 bases remained unmatched. The length of the CDR3 is 13 residues. The CDR3 reads CASSLQGERPLHF. Here the CDR3 DNA reads TGTGCCAGCAGTTTACAGGGGGAAAGGCCCCTCCACTTT.

The rearrangement uses TRBV7-9 and TRBJ2-1, with D tentatively TRBD1 (5 bases). V lost 1 base and J 5 bases, leaving 12 bases between the germline ends. The germline V gene has CDR1 SEHNR and CDR2 FQNEAQ (reference sequence). The CDR3 is 15 amino acids. Written as DNA, the CDR3 is TGTGCCAGCAGCTTAGGGGTAGGGGTTCACAATGAGCAGTTCTTC. Protein sequence: CASSLGVGVHNEQFF.